Listed below are T cell receptor beta chains from one sample, sequenced in a study of identical twins. TCRdb ran MiXCR on the 5' RACE reads and lists one entry per CDR3 protein. The sample includes nearly 200,000 distinct CDR3 sequences, more than 15% of them seen just once. The same data also went into a second study, on T cells expressing NK-cell markers.

Sequenced material: CD8+ T cells sorted from blood. These receptors all stem from a woman aged 18-29 years in good health. The CDR3 runs from the conserved cysteine through the conserved F or W. D genes are given only for firm matches. Clone size is shown for a subset of rows, as once, few, many or a class of expanded clone.

TRBJ1-2 | . | TRBV5-5 | TRBD1 | CASSSARQGRGGYTF | TGTGCCAGCAGCTCCGCCCGACAGGGAAGGGGAGGCTACACCTTC
TRBJ2-7 | . | TRBV9 | . | CASSPWGGVEQYF | TGTGCCAGCAGCCCTTGGGGGGGCGTGGAGCAGTACTTC
TRBJ2-1 | few | TRBV27 | . | CASSTLPPDYNEQFF | TGTGCCAGCAGTACACTCCCCCCCGACTACAATGAGCAGTTCTTC
TRBJ2-6 | . | TRBV30 | . | CAWRRGSGANVLTF | TGTGCCTGGAGACGGGGTTCTGGGGCCAACGTCCTGACTTTC
TRBJ2-3 | . | TRBV14 | TRBD2 | CASSQETSGRATQYF | TGTGCCAGCAGCCAAGAGACTAGCGGGAGGGCTACGCAGTATTTT
TRBJ2-3 | . | TRBV20-1 | TRBD2 | CSAPALAGGPDTQYF | TGCAGTGCTCCTGCCCTAGCGGGGGGGCCAGATACGCAGTATTTT
TRBJ2-1 | once | TRBV7-2 | TRBD2 | CASSSLLAGNNEQFF | TGTGCCAGCAGCTCACTTTTAGCGGGTAACAATGAGCAGTTCTTC
TRBJ2-7 | . | TRBV5-1 | . | CASSFLDKGLWEQYF | TGCGCCAGCAGCTTCTTGGACAAGGGGTTGTGGGAGCAGTACTTC
TRBJ1-2 | many | TRBV12-3/TRBV12-4 | . | CASSLGASDGYTF | TGTGCCAGCAGTTTAGGGGCCAGCGATGGCTACACCTTC
TRBJ1-3 | few | TRBV12-3/TRBV12-4 | . | CASISSTEIGNTIYF | TGTGCCAGCATTTCCTCGACGGAGATCGGAAACACCATATATTTT
TRBJ2-1 | few | TRBV6-4 | . | CASKGEVRDDEQFF | TGTGCCAGCAAAGGGGAAGTAAGAGACGATGAGCAGTTCTTC
TRBJ2-7 | many | TRBV12-3/TRBV12-4 | . | CASSLSRIYEQYF | TGTGCCAGCAGTTTATCCAGGATCTACGAGCAGTACTTC
TRBJ2-1 | . | TRBV29-1 | . | CSVDDIDNEQFF | TGCAGCGTTGATGACATAGACAATGAGCAGTTCTTC
TRBJ1-1 | . | TRBV7-9 | . | CASSSPLPTNTEAFF | TGTGCCAGCAGCTCCCCATTGCCAACGAACACTGAAGCTTTCTTT
TRBJ2-5 | . | TRBV14 | . | CASSQKGGTQYF | TGTGCCAGCAGCCAAAAAGGGGGGACCCAGTACTTC
TRBJ1-1 | . | TRBV21-1 | . | CASSPLMGQGPNTEAFF | TGTGCCAGCAGCCCCCTAATGGGACAGGGGCCGAACACTGAAGCTTTCTTT
TRBJ1-1 | few | TRBV12-3/TRBV12-4 | . | CASSFGSHEAFF | TGTGCCAGCAGTTTTGGTAGTCATGAAGCTTTCTTT
TRBJ2-7 | few | TRBV4-3 | TRBD1 | CASSPTTGAYEQYF | TGCGCCAGCAGCCCTACTACAGGGGCGTACGAGCAGTACTTC
TRBJ2-1 | . | TRBV5-1 | . | CASREAGNEQFF | TGCGCCAGCAGGGAGGCCGGCAATGAGCAGTTCTTC
TRBJ2-7 | once | TRBV10-1 | . | CASSALPGTSADEQYF | TGCGCCAGCAGTGCCCTTCCTGGGACATCGGCAGACGAGCAGTACTTC
TRBJ1-1 | few | TRBV29-1 | . | CSVRAQAAEAFF | TGCAGCGTTCGAGCCCAGGCGGCTGAAGCTTTCTTT
TRBJ2-5 | . | TRBV20-1 | TRBD2 | CSATPRRGGQWAQYF | TGCAGTGCGACCCCTCGCCGGGGGGGCCAGTGGGCCCAGTACTTC
TRBJ2-7 | many | TRBV12-3/TRBV12-4 | . | CASSYSSYEQYF | TGTGCCAGCAGCTATAGCTCCTACGAGCAGTACTTC
TRBJ2-7 | . | TRBV3-1 | . | CASRGTDTYEQYF | TGTGCCAGCAGGGGGACTGACACCTACGAGCAGTACTTC
TRBJ1-1 | . | TRBV27 | . | CASRHNLNTEAFF | TGTGCCAGCCGACACAACCTGAACACTGAAGCTTTCTTT
TRBJ2-3 | few | TRBV6-2/TRBV6-3 | . | CASSQTIGPDTQYF | TGTGCCAGCAGCCAGACGATAGGGCCCGATACGCAGTATTTT
TRBJ2-7 | few | TRBV29-1 | . | CSVLLQASYEQYF | TGCAGCGTCCTTCTCCAGGCGTCATACGAGCAGTACTTC
TRBJ2-7 | few | TRBV28 | TRBD2 | CASSFRAGGSYEQYF | TGTGCCAGCAGTTTTAGGGCGGGGGGGTCCTACGAGCAGTACTTC
TRBJ2-1 | few | TRBV7-9 | TRBD1 | CASSPGTVFSEQFF | TGTGCCAGCAGCCCGGGGACAGTTTTCTCTGAGCAGTTCTTC
TRBJ2-1 | . | TRBV20-1 | . | CSASGPSGAYNEQFF | TGCAGTGCTAGTGGGCCCTCCGGGGCCTACAATGAGCAGTTCTTC
TRBJ2-1 | few | TRBV3-1 | . | CASSPGTKYNEQFF | TGTGCCAGCAGCCCCGGGACGAAGTACAATGAGCAGTTCTTC
TRBJ2-1 | few | TRBV3-1 | TRBD2 | CASSQHRTSGRYNEQFF | TGTGCCAGCAGCCAACACAGGACTAGCGGGAGGTACAATGAGCAGTTCTTC
TRBJ1-1 | . | TRBV20-1 | . | CSASKEMNTEAFF | TGCAGTGCTAGCAAAGAAATGAACACTGAAGCTTTCTTT
TRBJ2-5 | few | TRBV12-3/TRBV12-4 | TRBD1 | CASSLGQGVETQYF | TGTGCCAGCAGTCTCGGACAGGGGGTAGAGACCCAGTACTTC
TRBJ2-1 | . | TRBV2 | . | CASSAARSEQFF | TGTGCCAGCAGTGCGGCTAGATCTGAGCAGTTCTTC
TRBJ2-5 | few | TRBV29-1 | . | CSVDPRGRETQYF | TGCAGCGTTGATCCTAGGGGAAGAGAGACCCAGTACTTC
TRBJ2-1 | . | TRBV5-1 | . | CASSFNAQSSYNEQFF | TGCGCCAGCAGCTTCAACGCCCAGAGCTCCTACAATGAGCAGTTCTTC
TRBJ2-2 | few | TRBV9 | . | CASSGPRERANTGELFF | TGTGCCAGCAGCGGCCCCAGGGAGCGGGCCAACACCGGGGAGCTGTTTTTT
TRBJ1-2 | many | TRBV5-1 | TRBD1 | CASSGDRGYGYTF | TGCGCCAGCAGCGGGGACAGAGGCTATGGCTACACCTTC
TRBJ2-1 | . | TRBV9 | . | CASSVVATVDEQFF | TGTGCCAGCAGCGTAGTAGCCACAGTCGATGAGCAGTTCTTC
TRBJ2-1 | . | TRBV7-9 | . | CASSKTANEQFF | TGTGCCAGCAGCAAGACAGCCAATGAGCAGTTCTTC
TRBJ2-2 | . | TRBV24-1 | . | CATSMNTGELFF | TGTGCCACCTCAATGAACACCGGGGAGCTGTTTTTT
TRBJ2-7 | . | TRBV2 | TRBD1 | CASSGTGGTYEQYF | TGTGCCAGCAGTGGGACAGGGGGCACCTACGAGCAGTACTTC
TRBJ2-1 | few | TRBV10-3 | TRBD2 | CAISVDSGRRDEQFF | TGTGCCATCAGTGTTGATAGCGGGAGGCGAGATGAGCAGTTCTTC
TRBJ2-1 | few | TRBV14 | . | CASSHLGAYNEQFF | TGTGCCAGCAGCCATCTGGGGGCTTACAATGAGCAGTTCTTC
TRBJ2-6 | . | TRBV7-6 | . | CASSLRQLPSSGANVLTF | TGTGCCAGCAGCTTAAGGCAGCTCCCGTCCTCTGGGGCCAACGTCCTGACTTTC
TRBJ2-1 | . | TRBV9 | . | CASSPRLLGEQFF | TGTGCCAGCAGCCCCAGACTGCTGGGGGAGCAGTTCTTC
TRBJ1-3 | . | TRBV12-5 | . | CASGLDNSGNTIYF | TGTGCTAGTGGTTTGGACAACTCTGGAAACACCATATATTTT
TRBJ2-7 | . | TRBV20-1 | . | CSATRTGTYEQYF | TGCAGTGCTACAAGGACTGGAACCTACGAGCAGTACTTC
TRBJ2-1 | . | TRBV18 | . | CASSPRESSYNEQFF | TGTGCCAGCTCACCACGAGAGAGCTCCTACAATGAGCAGTTCTTC
TRBJ2-1 | few | TRBV20-1 | . | CSAIGLGSYNEQFF | TGCAGTGCTATTGGGTTGGGATCCTACAATGAGCAGTTCTTC
TRBJ2-1 | . | TRBV11-2 | TRBD1 | CASSLGQGIHNEQFF | TGTGCCAGCAGCCTAGGACAGGGGATCCACAATGAGCAGTTCTTC
TRBJ2-7 | few | TRBV3-1 | . | CASSQDLAYEQYF | TGTGCCAGCAGCCAAGACCTGGCCTACGAGCAGTACTTC
TRBJ2-3 | few | TRBV6-5 | TRBD2 | CASSYSSGGLSTDTQYF | TGTGCCAGCAGTTACTCTAGCGGGGGCCTCAGCACAGATACGCAGTATTTT
TRBJ2-7 | few | TRBV20-1 | . | CSARAFQGTLSYEQYF | TGCAGTGCTAGAGCCTTCCAAGGGACACTCTCCTACGAGCAGTACTTC
TRBJ2-7 | many | TRBV10-2 | . | CASSVGASYYEQYF | TGCGCCAGCAGTGTAGGGGCCTCCTACTACGAGCAGTACTTC
TRBJ2-7 | . | TRBV5-5 | . | CASSLGRSPSYEQYF | TGTGCCAGCAGCCTCGGGCGGTCGCCCTCCTACGAGCAGTACTTC
TRBJ2-2 | many | TRBV12-3/TRBV12-4 | TRBD1 | CASSLPDRADGELFF | TGTGCCAGCAGCCTCCCGGACAGGGCCGACGGGGAGCTGTTTTTT
TRBJ1-2 | . | TRBV7-9 | TRBD1 | CASTLTGEEGYTF | TGTGCCAGCACCCTAACAGGGGAGGAGGGCTACACCTTC